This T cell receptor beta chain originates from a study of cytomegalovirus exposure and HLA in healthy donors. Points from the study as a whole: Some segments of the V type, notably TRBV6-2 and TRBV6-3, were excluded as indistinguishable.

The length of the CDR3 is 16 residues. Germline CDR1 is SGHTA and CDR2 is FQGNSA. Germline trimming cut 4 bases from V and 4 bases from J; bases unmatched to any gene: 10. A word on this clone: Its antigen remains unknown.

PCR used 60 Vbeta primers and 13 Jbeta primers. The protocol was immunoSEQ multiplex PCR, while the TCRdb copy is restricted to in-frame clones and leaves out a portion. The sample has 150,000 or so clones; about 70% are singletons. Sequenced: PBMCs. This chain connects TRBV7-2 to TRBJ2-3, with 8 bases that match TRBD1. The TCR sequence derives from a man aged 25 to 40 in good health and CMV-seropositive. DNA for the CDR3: TGTGCCAGCAGCTCTAGGACAGGGTTTTATTCAGATACGCAGTATTTT. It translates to CASSSRTGFYSDTQYF.